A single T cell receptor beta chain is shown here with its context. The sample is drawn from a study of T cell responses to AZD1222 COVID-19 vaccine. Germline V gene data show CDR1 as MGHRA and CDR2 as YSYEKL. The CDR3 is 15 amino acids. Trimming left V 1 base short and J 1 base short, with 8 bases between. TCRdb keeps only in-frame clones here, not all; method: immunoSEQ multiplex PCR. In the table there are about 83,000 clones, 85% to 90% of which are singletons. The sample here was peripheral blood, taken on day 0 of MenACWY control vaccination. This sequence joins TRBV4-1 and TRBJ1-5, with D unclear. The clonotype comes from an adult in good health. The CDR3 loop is CASSQGDRSNQPQHF. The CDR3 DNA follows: TGCGCCAGCAGCCAAGGGGATAGGAGCAATCAGCCCCAGCATTTT.